This TCR beta chain was identified during a study of OX40 agonist ivuxolimab in advanced cancers. Baseline, cycle 4 day 1, and cycle 7 day 1 were the blood sampling points. CDR1 SGHNT and CDR2 YYREEE come from the germline V gene (reference sequence). The CDR3 spans 11 residues. V was clipped by 4 bases and J by 5 bases, with 4 bases between them. Method: immunoSEQ multiplex PCR; TCRdb's copy keeps in-frame clones and lacks some. The sample carries some 80,000 clones, 87% recorded once. The chain carries TRBV5-4 and TRBJ2-1; no definite D call. This receptor was identified in an adult with an advanced solid tumor such as melanoma, head and neck, liver or kidney cancer. The sequencing here drew on CD4+ or CD8+ T cells sorted from blood, taken in a trial of the OX40 agonist ivuxolimab. In DNA form, the CDR3 reads TGTGCCAGCAGCCAGAACAATGAGCAGTTCTTC. It translates to CASSQNNEQFF.